This T cell receptor (beta chain) was recorded in a study of CD8 T cells in Susac syndrome (dated by TCRdb to 2018 to 2020). With respect to the entire study: Of the Susac syndrome patients who were sequenced, six had clinically active disease and roughly 8 were in clinical remission. The clonality of the CD8+ T cell repertoire was compared across about 12 healthy donors, some 14 Susac syndrome patients and under 17 multiple sclerosis patients. At blood withdrawal, Susac syndrome patients were therapy-naive, treated with corticosteroids (with IVIg additionally given to some), or treated with IVIg alone. The study used repertoire sequencing to test whether antigen drove CD8+ T cell activation and differentiation in Susac syndrome. The investigation overall reported the following: Around 16 and five Susac-specific public clones were found in the total CD8+ and CD8+ TEMRA repertoires, respectively. Clonal expansion was observed in Susac syndrome CD8+ repertoires, with the highest expansion in CD8+ TEMRA cells and greater expansion in clinically active than in remitting patients. The TCR sequencing and HLA analysis was acknowledged to have included a relatively small number of individuals.

Note on this clonotype: The antigen this receptor binds is unknown. No base-level quality is on record; no much larger clone is a single base apart.

RNA was extracted using the RNeasy kit, and roughly 0.5 to 1 ug of the RNA was reverse transcribed with random hexamers. TCR beta CDR3 regions were amplified with the immunoSEQ multiplex PCR assay covering 54 Vbeta and 13 Jbeta segments. PCR amplification bias was corrected using a synthetic template baseline for primer optimization and computational correction. In the paper's pipeline: Reads were annotated to V, D and J genes per IMGT and analyzed with immunoSEQ Analyzer, keeping only productive sequences. Clonality was computed as one minus Shannon entropy normalized by log2 of the number of productive unique sequences. Public and private clones were assessed among the 100 most prevalent clones of each patient and control. Susac-specific clones were defined as absent from healthy and MS cohorts, around 1,000 published viral clones and other ImmuneACCESS disease sequences. TCRdb handled the public reads itself, with Q25 trimming in fastp and clone calling in MiXCR, and kept productive beta chains. One record per CDR3 amino acid sequence lists the most common genes and DNA. TCRdb assigned the V and J calls; the authors' analysis was not used. This sample gives 75,000 to 100,000 distinct CDR3 sequences in total; just under 95% of them show up just once. Of the sample, more than 0.45% falls within the top ten clones.

Peripheral blood CD8+ and CD4+ T cells from healthy donors, Susac syndrome patients and multiple sclerosis patients were profiled using high-throughput TCR beta sequencing. Susac syndrome patients met recently defined diagnostic criteria for definite or probable disease. Bulk CD8+ and CD4+ T cells were purified magnetically by negative isolation, whereas CD8+ TEMRA cells were enriched by FACS. Blood was collected in EDTA tubes and processed within 24 hours, with PBMCs isolated through density gradient centrifugation. PBMCs destined for TCR sequencing were cryopreserved in liquid nitrogen and later thawed in a 37 °C water bath. The sorted or isolated CD4+, CD8+ and CD8+ TEMRA cells reached a purity of at least 90%. This sequence was found in a human donor with Susac syndrome. Source material: CD8+ T cells from PBMCs.

The sequence in DNA is TGCAGTGCTAGAGATACGGACTACGAGCAGTACTTC. Its product reads: CSARDTDYEQYF. The V gene is TRBV20-1 and the J gene is TRBJ2-7; no D gene is confidently identified. From the germline V gene (reference sequence), CDR1 is DFQATT and CDR2 is SNEGSKA. V was cut back by 0 bases and J by 3 bases, leaving a gap of 6 bases between them. The CDR3 measures 12 amino acids from cysteine to phenylalanine. Kept here is only the CDR3 DNA, which spans 36 bases and is read in frame from base 1.